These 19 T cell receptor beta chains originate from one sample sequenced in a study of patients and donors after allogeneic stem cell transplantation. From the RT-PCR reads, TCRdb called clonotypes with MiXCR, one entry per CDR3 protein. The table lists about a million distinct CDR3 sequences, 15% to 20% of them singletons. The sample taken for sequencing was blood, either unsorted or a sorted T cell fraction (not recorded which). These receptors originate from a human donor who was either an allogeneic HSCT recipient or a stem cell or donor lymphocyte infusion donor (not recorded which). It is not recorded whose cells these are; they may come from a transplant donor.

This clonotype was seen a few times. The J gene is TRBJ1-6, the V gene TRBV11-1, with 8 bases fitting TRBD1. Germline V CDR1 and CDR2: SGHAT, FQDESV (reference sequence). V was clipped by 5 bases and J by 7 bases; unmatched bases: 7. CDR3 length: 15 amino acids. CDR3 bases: TGTGCCAGCAGCGGCCGTCAGGGGGCAAATTCACCCCTCCACTTT. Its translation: CASSGRQGANSPLHF.

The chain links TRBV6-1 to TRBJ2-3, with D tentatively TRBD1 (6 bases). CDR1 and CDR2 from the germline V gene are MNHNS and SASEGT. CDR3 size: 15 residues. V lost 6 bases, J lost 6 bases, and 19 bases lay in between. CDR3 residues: CASRRMTGIRDTQYF. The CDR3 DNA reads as TGTGCCAGCAGGCGGATGACAGGAATTCGGGATACGCAGTATTTT.

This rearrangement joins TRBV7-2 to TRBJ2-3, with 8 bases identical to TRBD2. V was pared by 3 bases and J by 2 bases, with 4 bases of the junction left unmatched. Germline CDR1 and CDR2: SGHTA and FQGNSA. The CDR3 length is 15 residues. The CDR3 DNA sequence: TGTGCCAGCAGCTTTAGCGGGGCTCTCACAGATACGCAGTATTTT. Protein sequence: CASSFSGALTDTQYF.

The CDR3 is CASSVDRWGEQYF. The DNA of the CDR3 is TGTGCCAGCAGCGTAGACCGGTGGGGGGAGCAGTACTTC. The V and J genes are TRBV9 and TRBJ2-7, with D possibly called TRBD1 or TRBD2 (5 bases each). V was clipped by 0 bases and J by 7 bases, with 11 bases between them. This CDR3 has 13 residues. Germline V lookup: CDR1 SGDLS, CDR2 YYNGEE.

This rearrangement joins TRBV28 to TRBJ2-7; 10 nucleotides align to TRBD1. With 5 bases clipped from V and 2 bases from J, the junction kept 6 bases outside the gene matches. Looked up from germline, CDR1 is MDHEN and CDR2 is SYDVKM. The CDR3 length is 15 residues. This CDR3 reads CASSDRDRGPYEQYF. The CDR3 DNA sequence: TGTGCCAGCAGTGACCGGGACAGGGGACCCTACGAGCAGTACTTC.

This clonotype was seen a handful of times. Written as DNA, the CDR3 is TGTGCCATCAGCGGACTAGATATGAACACCGGGGAGCTGTTTTTT. Its translation is CAISGLDMNTGELFF. The V gene is TRBV10-3, the J gene TRBJ2-2, with 7 bases aligning to TRBD2. With V trimmed by 6 bases and J by 1 base, 5 bases remained unmatched. The CDR3 contains 15 residues. Germline lookup yields CDR1 ENHRY and CDR2 SYGVKD.

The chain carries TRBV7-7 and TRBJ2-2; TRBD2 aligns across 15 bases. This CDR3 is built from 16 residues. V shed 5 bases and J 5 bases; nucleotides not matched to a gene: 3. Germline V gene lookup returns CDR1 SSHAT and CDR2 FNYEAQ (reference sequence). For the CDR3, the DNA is TGTGCCAGCAGCCAGGGACTAGCGGGAGGAACCGGGGAGCTGTTTTTT. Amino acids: CASSQGLAGGTGELFF.

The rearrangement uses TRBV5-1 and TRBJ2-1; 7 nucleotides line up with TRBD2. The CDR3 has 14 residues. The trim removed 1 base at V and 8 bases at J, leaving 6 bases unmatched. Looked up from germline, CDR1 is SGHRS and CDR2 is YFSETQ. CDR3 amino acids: CASSLSGVGHEQFF. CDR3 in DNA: TGCGCCAGCAGCTTGAGCGGGGTTGGCCATGAGCAGTTCTTC.

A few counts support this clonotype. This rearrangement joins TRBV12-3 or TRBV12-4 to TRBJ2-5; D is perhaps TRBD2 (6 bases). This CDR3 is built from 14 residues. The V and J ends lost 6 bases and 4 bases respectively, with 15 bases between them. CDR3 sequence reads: CASSQRTTRETQYF. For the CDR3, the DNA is TGTGCCAGCAGCCAAAGGACTACACGAGAGACCCAGTACTTC.

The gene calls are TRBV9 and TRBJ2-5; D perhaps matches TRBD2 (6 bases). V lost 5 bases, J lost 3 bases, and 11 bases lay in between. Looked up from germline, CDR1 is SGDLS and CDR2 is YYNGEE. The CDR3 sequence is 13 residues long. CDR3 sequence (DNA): TGTGCCAGCAGTCGGGACTTAGAAGAGACCCAGTACTTC. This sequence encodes CASSRDLEETQYF.

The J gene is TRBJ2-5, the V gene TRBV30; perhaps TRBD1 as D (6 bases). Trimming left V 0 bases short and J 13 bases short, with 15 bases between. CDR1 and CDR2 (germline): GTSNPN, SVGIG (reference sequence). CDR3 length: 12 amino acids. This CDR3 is CAWSVQGGRRYF. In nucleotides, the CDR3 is TGTGCCTGGAGTGTACAGGGCGGCAGGCGGTACTTC.

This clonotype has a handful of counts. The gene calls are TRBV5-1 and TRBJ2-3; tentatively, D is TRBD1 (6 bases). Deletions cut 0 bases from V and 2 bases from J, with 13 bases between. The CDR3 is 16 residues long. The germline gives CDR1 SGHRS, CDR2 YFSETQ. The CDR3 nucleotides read TGCGCCAGCAGCTTGGAAGGGACACTACTCACAGATACGCAGTATTTT. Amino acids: CASSLEGTLLTDTQYF.

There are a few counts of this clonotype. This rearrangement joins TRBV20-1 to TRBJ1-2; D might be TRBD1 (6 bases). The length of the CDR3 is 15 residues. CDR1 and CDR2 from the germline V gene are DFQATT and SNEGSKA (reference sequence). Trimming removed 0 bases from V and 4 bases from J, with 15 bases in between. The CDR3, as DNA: TGCAGTGCTAGAGATCAGGCCAGGACAGTCTATGGCTACACCTTC. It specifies CSARDQARTVYGYTF.

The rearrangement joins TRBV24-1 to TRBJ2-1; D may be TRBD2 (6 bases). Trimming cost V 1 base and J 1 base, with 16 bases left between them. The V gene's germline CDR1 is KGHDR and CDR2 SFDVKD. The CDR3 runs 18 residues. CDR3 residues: CATSDFGLGGASYNEQFF. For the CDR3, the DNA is TGTGCCACCAGTGATTTCGGCCTCGGGGGAGCGTCCTACAATGAGCAGTTCTTC.

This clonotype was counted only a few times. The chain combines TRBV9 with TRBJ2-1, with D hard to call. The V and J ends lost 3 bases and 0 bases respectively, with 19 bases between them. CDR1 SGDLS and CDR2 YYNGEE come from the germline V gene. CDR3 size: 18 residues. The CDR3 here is CASSGSPLVLSSYNEQFF. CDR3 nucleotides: TGTGCCAGCAGCGGATCCCCTTTGGTCCTGAGCTCCTACAATGAGCAGTTCTTC.

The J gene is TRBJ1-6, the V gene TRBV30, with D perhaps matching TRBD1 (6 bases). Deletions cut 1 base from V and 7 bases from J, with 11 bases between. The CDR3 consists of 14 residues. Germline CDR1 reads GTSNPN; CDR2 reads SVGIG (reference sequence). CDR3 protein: CAWSGGQGNSPLHF. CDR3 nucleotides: TGTGCCTGGAGTGGGGGGCAGGGGAATTCACCCCTCCACTTT.

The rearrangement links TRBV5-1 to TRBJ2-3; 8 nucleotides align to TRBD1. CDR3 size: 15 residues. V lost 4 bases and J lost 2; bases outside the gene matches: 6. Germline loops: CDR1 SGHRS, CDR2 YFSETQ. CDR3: CASSRDRRATDTQYF. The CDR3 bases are TGCGCCAGCAGCCGGGACAGGAGGGCCACAGATACGCAGTATTTT.

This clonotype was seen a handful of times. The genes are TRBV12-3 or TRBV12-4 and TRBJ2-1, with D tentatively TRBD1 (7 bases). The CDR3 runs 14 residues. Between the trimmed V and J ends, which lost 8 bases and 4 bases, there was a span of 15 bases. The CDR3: CASCQGGWYNEQFF. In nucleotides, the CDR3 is TGTGCCAGCTGCCAGGGGGGTTGGTACAATGAGCAGTTCTTC.

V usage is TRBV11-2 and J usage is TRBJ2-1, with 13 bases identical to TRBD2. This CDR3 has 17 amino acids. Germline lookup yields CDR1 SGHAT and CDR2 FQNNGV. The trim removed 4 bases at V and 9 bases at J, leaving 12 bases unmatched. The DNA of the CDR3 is TGTGCCAGCAGCTATACACACGGACTAGCGGGAGTTAGTGAGCAGTTCTTC. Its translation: CASSYTHGLAGVSEQFF.